The next 32 T cell receptor beta chains were all read from a single sample in a study of blood T cell repertoires in COVID-19. Sequencing was performed with immunoSEQ multiplex PCR; in TCRdb, only in-frame clones are kept and a portion is missing. The repertoire consists of roughly 140,000 clones, with about 80% occurring once and the leading ten covering roughly 3.9%. Sequenced material: PBMCs or T cells enriched from blood (not recorded which). The receptors come from a man between 45 and 60 years old in a cohort exposed to, infected with or recovered from COVID-19 (not recorded which).

The chain is built from TRBV5-6 and TRBJ2-5; 8 nucleotides agree with TRBD2. Unmatched junction bases numbered 13, after V lost 3 bases and J lost 9 bases. Germline lookup yields CDR1 SGHDT and CDR2 YYEEEE. The CDR3 is made up of 15 amino acids. The CDR3, as DNA: TGTGCCAGCAGCTCTTACAAGCGGGAGTTTGGCCCCCAGTACTTC. Translating it yields CASSSYKREFGPQYF.

This clone has just one count. The chain recombines TRBV21-1 with TRBJ2-3; no check of the table's D call, TRBD2, against the DNA was made. TRBV21-1 is classified as a pseudogene. This CDR3 is built from 20 residues. The CDR3 here is CASSKALQRTSGTVTDTQYF. CDR3 bases: TGTGCCAGCAGCAAAGCGCTTCAGAGAACTAGCGGGACGGTCACAGATACGCAGTATTTT.

This chain links TRBV18 with TRBJ2-2; D is uncertain. V gave up 6 bases and J gave up 4 bases, with 12 bases separating them. The germline V gene has CDR1 KGHSH and CDR2 LQKENI. This CDR3 contains 14 residues. In DNA, the CDR3 is TGTGCCAGCTCGTCTCAGGTGATCACCGGGGAGCTGTTTTTT. It is translated as CASSSQVITGELFF.

The rearrangement links TRBV10-2 to TRBJ1-1; perhaps TRBD1 as D (5 bases). V shed 2 bases and J shed 7 bases, with 14 bases lying between them. Germline V gives CDR1 WSHSY, CDR2 SAAADI. This CDR3 has 14 residues. CDR3 protein: CASSEVGVNSEAFF. The DNA of the CDR3 is TGCGCCAGCAGTGAGGTAGGGGTGAATAGTGAAGCTTTCTTT.

Remarks on this clone: Other DNA sequences from this sample encode an identical CDR3 as well. V is TRBV28 and J is TRBJ1-1; unclear D gene. This CDR3 has 11 amino acids. From germline, CDR1 is MDHEN and CDR2 SYDVKM. The germline V and J ends were trimmed by 6 bases and 1 base, with 3 bases remaining between them. The CDR3 nucleotides are TGTGCCAGCAGCAGGAACACTGAAGCTTTCTTT. Its translation is CASSRNTEAFF.

The chain couples TRBV6-5 to TRBJ1-5; D not resolved. V was clipped by 8 bases and J by 5 bases, with 13 bases between them. Germline loops: CDR1 MNHEY, CDR2 SVGAGI. CDR3 length: 13 amino acids. The CDR3 protein is CASRVRLDQPQHF. DNA of the CDR3: TGTGCCAGCCGAGTCCGCCTGGATCAGCCCCAGCATTTT.

This rearrangement joins TRBV30 to TRBJ1-5, with D uncertain. Germline CDR1 is GTSNPN and CDR2 is SVGIG (reference sequence). This CDR3 region has 14 residues. V shed 2 bases and J shed 1 base, with 9 bases lying between them. CDR3 bases: TGTGCCTGGAGTACGCAGGCGAGCAATCAGCCCCAGCATTTT. Amino acid sequence: CAWSTQASNQPQHF.

The chain is built from TRBV30 and TRBJ1-1; D is unclear. V was shortened by 0 bases and J by 7 bases, with 12 bases between the two germline ends. CDR3 length: 13 residues. CDR1 is GTSNPN and CDR2 is SVGIG in the germline V gene (reference sequence). The CDR3 DNA is TGTGCCTGGAGTGTAGGCGGTGGTGGTGAAGCTTTCTTT. Protein product: CAWSVGGGGEAFF.

The V call is TRBV7-6, the J call TRBJ2-3; perhaps TRBD1 as D (6 bases). This CDR3 contains 16 residues. CDR1 SGHVS and CDR2 FNYEAQ come from the germline V gene. With 1 base removed from V and 0 bases from J, the gap between germline ends came to 11 bases. In DNA form, the CDR3 reads TGTGCCAGCAGCTTAGTGGGGACATATAGCACAGATACGCAGTATTTT. Translation: CASSLVGTYSTDTQYF.

This sequence joins TRBV7-3 and TRBJ2-1; 9 bases align to TRBD2. The V gene end was trimmed by 1 base and the J gene end by 8 bases; junction bases not matched to a gene: 6. The CDR3 length is 15 residues. Per the germline V gene, CDR1 is SGHTA and CDR2 is FQGTGA. The CDR3 loop is CASSLSAGGPYEQFF. The DNA for the CDR3 is TGTGCCAGCAGCTTAAGTGCGGGAGGGCCGTATGAGCAGTTCTTC.

The V gene is TRBV27, the J gene TRBJ2-1, with 8 bases fitting TRBD2. The ends lost 5 bases at V and 6 bases at J; junction bases unmatched: 6. CDR1 is MNHEY, CDR2 SMNVEV, per germline (reference sequence). The CDR3 sequence is 14 residues long. The CDR3, as DNA: TGTGCCAGCAGTCCGCCGGGACTAGTCAATGAGCAGTTCTTC. It specifies CASSPPGLVNEQFF.

The V and J genes are TRBV5-1 and TRBJ2-1; D not resolved. Trimming pared 0 bases from V and 8 bases from J, leaving 15 bases between. This CDR3 spans 15 amino acids. Per the germline V gene, CDR1 is SGHRS and CDR2 is YFSETQ. In DNA, the CDR3 is TGCGCCAGCAGCTTGGCCGCCGGGTTTGGATATGAGCAGTTCTTC. Residues: CASSLAAGFGYEQFF.

This chain joins TRBV24-1 and TRBJ2-3; 9 positions match TRBD1. Germline V CDR1 and CDR2: KGHDR, SFDVKD. The CDR3 contains 15 residues. Unmatched junction bases numbered 3, after V lost 6 bases and J lost 0 bases. In DNA form, the CDR3 reads TGTGCCACCAGTTCCGGGACAGGGAGCACAGATACGCAGTATTTT. It specifies CATSSGTGSTDTQYF.

The chain employs TRBV5-6 and TRBJ2-1; D might be TRBD1 (6 bases). CDR3 size: 16 residues. Germline CDR1 SGHDT, CDR2 YYEEEE. Trimming cost V 4 bases and J 4 bases, with 18 bases left between them. Here the CDR3 DNA reads TGTGCCAGCAGCGAGGATAAGGGGGACATATACAATGAGCAGTTCTTC. This codes for CASSEDKGDIYNEQFF.

Points on this clone: Within the sample, other DNA sequences also encode this same CDR3. The chain has TRBV5-1 and TRBJ2-1; no reliable D call. From germline, CDR1 is SGHRS and CDR2 YFSETQ. The CDR3 loop spans 15 amino acids. The V end was cut by 0 bases, the J end by 1 base, with 8 bases between. The CDR3 protein is CASSLGGQSYNEQFF. The CDR3 coding sequence is TGCGCCAGCAGCTTGGGTGGGCAATCCTACAATGAGCAGTTCTTC.

The genes are TRBV7-2 and TRBJ1-5; D possibly corresponds to TRBD1 (5 bases). The CDR3 runs 15 residues. Germline CDR1 SGHTA, CDR2 FQGNSA. The V gene lost 1 base and the J gene lost 4 bases, with 11 bases spanning the gap. CDR3 sequence (DNA): TGTGCCAGCAGCTTAGGAGGCGGGGGTAATCAGCCCCAGCATTTT. It specifies CASSLGGGGNQPQHF.

V gene TRBV7-9 combines with J gene TRBJ2-7; TRBD2 matches at 7 bases. The junction had 1 base not matched to a gene; V was cut back by 5 bases and J by 0 bases. This CDR3 comprises 13 residues. Germline V gene data show CDR1 as SEHNR and CDR2 as FQNEAQ (reference sequence). For the CDR3, the DNA is TGTGCCAGCAGCCCTAGCGGCTCCTACGAGCAGTACTTC. Translating gives CASSPSGSYEQYF.

The chain couples TRBV6-5 to TRBJ1-1, with no clear D. CDR1 MNHEY and CDR2 SVGAGI come from the germline V gene. CDR3 length: 14 residues. Trimming stripped 7 bases from V and 7 bases from J, with 19 bases between. CDR3 loop: CASNPRQRGGEAFF. In nucleotides, the CDR3 is TGTGCCAGCAATCCACGACAACGGGGTGGTGAAGCTTTCTTT.

This chain joins TRBV10-3 and TRBJ2-1, with TRBD2 matching over 10 bases. This CDR3 region has 16 residues. With V trimmed by 4 bases and J by 1 base, 4 bases remained unmatched. The germline V gene encodes CDR1 ENHRY and CDR2 SYGVKD. Here the CDR3 reads CAISGTSGTSYNEQFF. CDR3 coding DNA: TGTGCCATCAGTGGAACTAGCGGGACATCCTACAATGAGCAGTTCTTC.

V gene TRBV27 combines with J gene TRBJ1-5; TRBD1 agrees at 7 bases. There are 14 residues in the CDR3. CDR1 is MNHEY and CDR2 is SMNVEV in the germline V gene (reference sequence). Germline trimming cut 4 bases from V and 11 bases from J; bases unmatched to any gene: 11. This CDR3 is CASSSTGSRGAQHF. In DNA form, the CDR3 reads TGTGCCAGCAGTTCGACAGGGAGTCGAGGGGCCCAGCATTTT.

The gene calls are TRBV27 and TRBJ1-3; perhaps TRBD1 as D (6 bases). Trimming shortened V by 2 bases and J by 1 base, and 9 bases separated the two germline ends. The CDR3 is 15 residues long. Germline CDR1 reads MNHEY; CDR2 reads SMNVEV (reference sequence). CDR3 amino acids: CASSLTRGSGNTIYF. DNA of the CDR3: TGTGCCAGCAGTTTAACCAGGGGATCTGGAAACACCATATATTTT.

The chain has TRBV6-5 and TRBJ1-6; D gene ambiguous. This CDR3 has 14 residues. Trimming left V 6 bases short and J 8 bases short, with 14 bases between. From germline, CDR1 is MNHEY and CDR2 SVGAGI. CDR3 DNA: TGTGCCAGCAGCCGCGGGATTGGGGATTCACCCCTCCACTTT. Translated, it gives CASSRGIGDSPLHF.

V is TRBV9 and J is TRBJ2-2, with 7 nucleotides matching TRBD2. Germline trimming cut 4 bases from V and 0 bases from J; bases unmatched to any gene: 9. CDR1 and CDR2 (germline): SGDLS, YYNGEE. This CDR3 region has 17 residues. CDR3 sequence (DNA): TGTGCCAGCAGCCTACGGGGAGGGGCATCGAACACCGGGGAGCTGTTTTTT. It translates to CASSLRGGASNTGELFF.

The chain links TRBV5-6 to TRBJ2-2, with a tentative D call TRBD2 (6 bases). The CDR3 has 15 residues. Germline V gene sequence: CDR1 SGHDT, CDR2 YYEEEE. Deletions cut 4 bases from V and 5 bases from J, with 15 bases between. For the CDR3, the DNA is TGTGCCAGCAGCGGAGGGCCAAGAGGGACCGGGGAGCTGTTTTTT. Translating gives CASSGGPRGTGELFF.

The V gene is TRBV18, the J gene TRBJ1-5; perhaps TRBD1 as D (5 bases). There are 14 residues in the CDR3. The V gene lost 6 bases and the J gene lost 9 bases, with 18 bases spanning the gap. Germline-derived CDR1 and CDR2 are KGHSH and LQKENI. CDR3 DNA: TGTGCCAGCTCCGTCGCGGGGGATTCTGTGCCCCAGCATTTT. Amino acids: CASSVAGDSVPQHF.

This clone was recorded once. This sequence joins TRBV2 and TRBJ2-7; a weak D match, TRBD1 (5 bases). Trimming took off 8 bases at V and 7 bases at J, with 9 bases between the two ends. The germline CDR1 and CDR2 sequences are SNHLY and FYNNEI. This CDR3 is 10 amino acids long. The CDR3 DNA sequence: TGTGCCAGCGGGGCTAGGGAGCAGTACTTC. This translates into CASGAREQYF.

The rearrangement joins TRBV6-5 to TRBJ2-3, with TRBD1 as a possible D gene (5 bases). V shed 7 bases and J shed 0 bases, with 11 bases lying between them. CDR3 length equals 14 residues. CDR1 MNHEY and CDR2 SVGAGI come from the germline V gene. CDR3 DNA sequence: TGTGCCAGCATCAGACAGCTGAGCACAGATACGCAGTATTTT. Its protein is CASIRQLSTDTQYF.

This clone occurred a few times. V gene TRBV11-1 combines with J gene TRBJ2-1; D unclear. V dropped 2 bases and J dropped 0 bases, with 11 bases sitting between them. Germline V CDR1 and CDR2: SGHAT, FQDESV (reference sequence). This CDR3 spans 16 amino acids. The CDR3 spells CASSLIYLSSYNEQFF. CDR3 DNA sequence: TGTGCCAGCAGCTTAATCTACCTAAGCTCCTACAATGAGCAGTTCTTC.

The chain has TRBV2 and TRBJ2-3; possible D gene TRBD2, 5 bases. The CDR3 is 16 residues long. Germline lookup yields CDR1 SNHLY and CDR2 FYNNEI. Trimming cost V 6 bases and J 9 bases, with 25 bases left between them. DNA for the CDR3: TGTGCCAGCAGGATGGACTCCCAAAGGGCACAAGAAACGCAGTATTTT. It specifies CASRMDSQRAQETQYF.

The chain couples TRBV5-1 to TRBJ1-4, with a tentative D call TRBD1 (5 bases). V lost 4 bases and J 0 bases, leaving 7 bases between the germline ends. This CDR3 has 14 amino acids. CDR1 is SGHRS and CDR2 is YFSETQ in the germline V gene. This CDR3 is CASSTTATNEKLFF. The DNA of the CDR3 is TGCGCCAGCAGCACGACAGCAACTAATGAAAAACTGTTTTTT. The variable domain in full, with the rest retrieved from reference TRBV5-1 and TRBJ1-4, is KAGVTQTPRYLIKTRGQQVTLSCSPISGHRSVSWYQQTPGQGLQFLFEYFSETQRNKGNFPGRFSGRQFSNSRSEMNVSTLELGDSALYLCASSTTATNEKLFFGSGTQLSVL.

The rearrangement uses TRBV7-9 and TRBJ1-2; TRBD1 is a possible D gene (5 bases). Trimming removed 5 bases from V and 2 bases from J, with 15 bases in between. CDR1 is SEHNR and CDR2 is FQNEAQ in the germline V gene (reference sequence). The CDR3 is 15 residues long. CDR3 loop: CASSPGGTVNYGYTF. CDR3 bases: TGTGCCAGCAGCCCGGGGGGGACGGTCAACTATGGCTACACCTTC.

The V call is TRBV30, the J call TRBJ1-6; D is ambiguous. Germline V gene lookup returns CDR1 GTSNPN and CDR2 SVGIG (reference sequence). The CDR3 consists of 16 residues. The V end lost 3 bases, the J end lost 3 bases, and 15 bases lay between the germline ends. The CDR3 DNA follows: TGTGCCTGGAGGGCCTCTCGGAGGCACTATAATTCACCCCTCCACTTT. Protein product: CAWRASRRHYNSPLHF.